Following are 2 T cell receptor beta chains from one sample sequenced in a study of molecular identifiers for immune sequencing clone quantification. TCRdb ran MiXCR on the PCR reads and lists one entry per CDR3 protein. This table has about 640,000 distinct CDR3 sequences, just under 20% appearing once. Source material: naive CD8+ T cells from blood, with Jurkat cell RNA spiked in. Subset denoted: FACS-sorted CD8+CD4-CCR7+CD45RA+ naive T cells. The receptors were sampled from a human donor in good health. Some libraries in this study had Jurkat cell RNA spiked in.

This clonotype was counted ten times or more. The chain links TRBV5-1 to TRBJ2-1; 7 bases map to TRBD2. The CDR3 totals 15 residues. Trimming cost V 0 bases and J 8 bases; bases outside gene matches: 8. Germline CDR1 reads SGHRS; CDR2 reads YFSETQ. CDR3 region: CASSLASGTEYEQFF. The CDR3 region has the DNA TGCGCCAGCAGCTTGGCCAGCGGGACCGAGTATGAGCAGTTCTTC.

For this clonotype: A much larger clone lies a single base off, so this may be a read error. The chain recombines TRBV4-3 with TRBJ2-7, with a weak D call TRBD1 (6 bases). The CDR3 runs to 14 residues. Germline CDR1 reads LGHNA; CDR2 reads YSLEER. CDR3 nucleotide sequence: TGCGCCACCAGCCAAAATTACAGGGACTACGAGCAGTACTTC. It yields the protein CATSQNYRDYEQYF.